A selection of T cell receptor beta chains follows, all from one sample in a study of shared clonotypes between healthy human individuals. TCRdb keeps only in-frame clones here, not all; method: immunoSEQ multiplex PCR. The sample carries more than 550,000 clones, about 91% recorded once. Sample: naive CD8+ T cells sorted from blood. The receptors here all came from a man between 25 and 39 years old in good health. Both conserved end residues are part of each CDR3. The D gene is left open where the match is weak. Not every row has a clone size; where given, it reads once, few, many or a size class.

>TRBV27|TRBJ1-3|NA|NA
TGTGCCAGCAGTTTTGGGACGCCCGGAAACACCATATATTTT
CASSFGTPGNTIYF
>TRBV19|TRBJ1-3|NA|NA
TGTGCCAGTAGTACTGCAAACTCTGGAAACACCATATATTTT
CASSTANSGNTIYF
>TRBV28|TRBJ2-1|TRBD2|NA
TGTGCCAGCAGTTTAGGGGGAGGGAGAACCTACAATGAGCAGTTCTTC
CASSLGGGRTYNEQFF
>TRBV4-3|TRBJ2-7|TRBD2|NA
TGCGCCAGCAGCCATCTCCTAGCGGGAGTGGGTGAGCAGTACTTC
CASSHLLAGVGEQYF
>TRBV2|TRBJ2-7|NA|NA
TGTGCCAGCTATTATACCGAGTACGAGCAGTACTTC
CASYYTEYEQYF
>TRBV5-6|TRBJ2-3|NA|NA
TGTGCCAGCAGCTTGGAAGGGTGGGATACGCAGTATTTT
CASSLEGWDTQYF
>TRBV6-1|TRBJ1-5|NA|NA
TGTGCCAGCAGTGGCGGCCTTGGGCTTATTAGCAATCAGCCCCAGCATTTT
CASSGGLGLISNQPQHF
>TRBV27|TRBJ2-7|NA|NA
TGTGCCAGCAGTTTTCGGACAGAGTCCTACGAGCAGTACTTC
CASSFRTESYEQYF
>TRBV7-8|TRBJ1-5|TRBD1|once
TGTGCCAGCAGCTTAGGTGGGGTCGGGACAGGGAGTATGCCCCAGCATTTT
CASSLGGVGTGSMPQHF
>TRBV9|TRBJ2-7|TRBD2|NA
TGTGCCAGCAGCGTAAAGCCGGGACCCACGGCGATAGCGGGGACCGTTAACTACGAGCAGTACTTC
CASSVKPGPTAIAGTVNYEQYF
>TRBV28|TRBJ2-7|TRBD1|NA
TGTGCCAGCAGTTCTACAAGACGGACAGGGCGAACCTACGAGCAGTACTTC
CASSSTRRTGRTYEQYF
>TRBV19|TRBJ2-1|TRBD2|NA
TGTGCCAGTAGTCCACTAGCGGGAGATTGGGACAATGAGCAGTTCTTC
CASSPLAGDWDNEQFF
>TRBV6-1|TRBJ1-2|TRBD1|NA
TGTGCCAGCAGTGCACGACAGGGGGGAAACTTC
CASSARQGGNF
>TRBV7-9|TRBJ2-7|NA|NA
TGTGCCAGCAGCTCAAACGAGCAGTACTTC
CASSSNEQYF
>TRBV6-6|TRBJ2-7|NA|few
TGTGCCAGCAGTCACGGACTCGTCTCCTACGAGCAGTACTTC
CASSHGLVSYEQYF
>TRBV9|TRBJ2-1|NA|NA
TGTGCCAGCAGCGTAGACAGTGAGGGGGAGCAGTTCTTC
CASSVDSEGEQFF
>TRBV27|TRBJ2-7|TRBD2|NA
TGTGCCAGCAGTTTGTCCCCGGGACTAGCGGTATACGAGCAGTACTTC
CASSLSPGLAVYEQYF
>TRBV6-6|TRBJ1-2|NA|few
TGTGCCAGCACTGACGGAATCTATGGCTACACCTTC
CASTDGIYGYTF
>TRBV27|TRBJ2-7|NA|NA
TGTGCCAGCCGCGTAGGAGGGGCCCTCTACGAGCAGTACTTC
CASRVGGALYEQYF
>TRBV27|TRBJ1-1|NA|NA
TGTGCCAGCAGAAGAGAGGGGTGGGAGGACACTGAAGCTTTCTTT
CASRREGWEDTEAFF
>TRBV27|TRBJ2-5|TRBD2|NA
TGTGCCAGCAGTTTTATCGGCGGGAGTATAAGCACCGAGACCCAGTACTTC
CASSFIGGSISTETQYF
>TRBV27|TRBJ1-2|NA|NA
TGTGCCAGCAAGGGGGGGCTCATGGGGGGCGGCTACACCTTC
CASKGGLMGGGYTF
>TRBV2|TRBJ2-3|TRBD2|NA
TGTGCCAGCAGTGACCAGCGGGGCAACACAGATACGCAGTATTTT
CASSDQRGNTDTQYF
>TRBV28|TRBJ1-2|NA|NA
TGTGCCAGCGCCTCTACAGGGCGCTATGGCTACACCTTC
CASASTGRYGYTF
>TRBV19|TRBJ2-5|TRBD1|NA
TGTGCCAGTAGTATAGGTACAGGGGCCCCGTACCAAGAGACCCAGTACTTC
CASSIGTGAPYQETQYF
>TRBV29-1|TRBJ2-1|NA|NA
TGCAGCGTTGAGAAGTTGGCGGGTAGCTCCTACAATGAGCAGTTCTTC
CSVEKLAGSSYNEQFF
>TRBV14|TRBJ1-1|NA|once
TGTGCCAGCAGCCAATGGGGCCAGGGATTGTCTGAAGCTTTCTTT
CASSQWGQGLSEAFF
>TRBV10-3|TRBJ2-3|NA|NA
TGTGCCATCAGGCTTCAGGGCAGCACCACAGATACGCAGTATTTT
CAIRLQGSTTDTQYF
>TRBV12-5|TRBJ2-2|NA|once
TGTGCTAGTGGTCGGTCCGGGGAGCTGTTTTTT
CASGRSGELFF
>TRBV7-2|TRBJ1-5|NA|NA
TGTGCCAGCAGCGAAACCCAGGGCGCTGGGCCCCAGCATTTT
CASSETQGAGPQHF
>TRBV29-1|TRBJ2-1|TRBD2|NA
TGCAGCGTTGGGCGGGAGGGGAATGAGCAGTTCTTC
CSVGREGNEQFF
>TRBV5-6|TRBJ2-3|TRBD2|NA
TGTGCCAGCAGCTTTGGTGGGGAGGGGGATACGCAGTATTTT
CASSFGGEGDTQYF
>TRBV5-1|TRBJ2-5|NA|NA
TGCGCCAGCAGCACCGAACCCGGCGGGGAGACCCAGTACTTC
CASSTEPGGETQYF
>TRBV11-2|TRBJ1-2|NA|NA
TGTGCCAGCAGCTTAGTAGCGCGCCGCGACTCGACCTATGGCTACACCTTC
CASSLVARRDSTYGYTF
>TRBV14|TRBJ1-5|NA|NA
TGTGCCAGCAGCCAAAAAGGGATGCCCCAGCATTTT
CASSQKGMPQHF
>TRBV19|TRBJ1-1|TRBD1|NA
TGTGCCAGTAGTCCAATCGTCGACCGGACAGGGGAGAACACTGAAGCTTTCTTT
CASSPIVDRTGENTEAFF
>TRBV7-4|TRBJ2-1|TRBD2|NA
TGTGCCAGCAGCCCAATAGCGGGAGCAACTCTCAAGGAGCAGTTCTTC
CASSPIAGATLKEQFF
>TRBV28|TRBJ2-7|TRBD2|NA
TGTGCCAGCACCCTGGGACTAGCGGGGTCCTACGAGCAGTACTTC
CASTLGLAGSYEQYF
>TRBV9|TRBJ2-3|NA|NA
TGTGCCAGCAGCGTAGAGGGGGAAACAGATACGCAGTATTTT
CASSVEGETDTQYF
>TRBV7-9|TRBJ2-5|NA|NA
TGTGCCAGCAGCTTAGGGGCGGGGACAGAGACCCAGTACTTC
CASSLGAGTETQYF
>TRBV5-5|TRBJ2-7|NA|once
TGTGCCAGCAGCCTTGGATGGACGGACGAGCAGTACTTC
CASSLGWTDEQYF